This TCR beta chain was recovered during a study of blood T cell repertoires in COVID-19. Study summary: The samples span acute and convalescent COVID-19 from the United States, Italy and Spain.

Method: immunoSEQ multiplex PCR; TCRdb's copy keeps in-frame clones and lacks some. This table has 220,000 or so clones, 82% appearing once. This clone has only a few counts. This CDR3 spans 14 amino acids. Germline lookup yields CDR1 SGHRS and CDR2 YFSETQ. The V segment lost 4 bases and the J segment 5 bases; nucleotides outside the gene matches: 7. This TCR derives from a woman of 80 years or more with acute or convalescent COVID-19. The chain joins TRBV5-1 to TRBJ1-2; 8 bases match TRBD1. The material sequenced was peripheral blood. CDR3 in DNA: TGCGCCAGCAGCGATTCCGGGACAGGTTATGGCTACACCTTC. The encoded protein is CASSDSGTGYGYTF.